This T cell receptor beta chain emerged from a study of human T cells and chemical hapten exposure. Study in general: Small volume differences among pooled libraries mainly caused per-sample TCR yield variation. The study's findings and limits: TCRs above 1 in 1000 frequency stayed constant with DPC sensitization.

Specified time point: healthy volunteer bleed at 6 weeks. The study extracted total RNA from unfractionated whole blood. As regards this clonotype: The antigen is undetermined.

Germline assignment: CDR1 SGHRS and CDR2 YFSETQ. The CDR3 is 16 residues long. V was clipped by 1 base and J by 6 bases; unmatched bases: 9. Separate cDNA molecules received unique molecular identifiers, which the library attached to them. Authors' data handling: A per-sample median of about 94,000 TCRs was observed, with counts ranging from about 23,224 to 690,600. TCRdb reprocessed the RACE reads with MiXCR, giving one entry per CDR3 protein. TCRdb, not the authors, supplied the V and J calls. The sample contains fewer than 85,000 distinct CDR3 sequences, approximately 8.6% of which appear only once.

V usage is TRBV5-1 and J usage is TRBJ1-1; 10 nucleotides line up with TRBD1. The source of this sequence is a male donor in good health. Some clones in this sample may be carry-over from other donors' samples. The sample taken for sequencing was whole blood. CDR3 nucleotide sequence: TGCGCCAGCAGCTTGCCGCCGGGACAGGGGATGGCTGAAGCTTTCTTT. It is translated as CASSLPPGQGMAEAFF.